This entry lists 17 T cell receptor beta chains sequenced from one sample in a study of identical twins. TCRdb reprocessed the 5' RACE reads with MiXCR, giving one entry per CDR3 protein. The data contain hundreds of thousands of distinct CDR3 sequences, about 8.1% of them singletons. The sample was also reused in another study, on yellow fever vaccine responses in identical twins.

What was sequenced was memory (CD45RO+) T cells sorted from blood. Every receptor here comes from a woman between 18 and 29 years old in good health.

This clonotype occurred many times. V and J are TRBV6-1 and TRBJ1-1; 7 bases align to TRBD1. With 6 bases clipped from V and 3 bases from J, the junction kept 7 bases outside the gene matches. The CDR3 is 14 residues long. Germline values: CDR1 MNHNS, CDR2 SASEGT. The CDR3 protein is CASRNPDRDTEAFF. DNA for the CDR3: TGTGCCAGCAGAAATCCTGACAGGGACACTGAAGCTTTCTTT.

In its sample, this clonotype was seen a few times. The genes are TRBV18 and TRBJ2-2; maybe TRBD2 (5 bases). The CDR3 spans 16 residues. Germline V CDR1 and CDR2: KGHSH, LQKENI. V was cut by 0 bases and J by 5 bases, with 13 bases left in between. CDR3 DNA: TGTGCCAGCTCACCACCTGGGGTGAGAGGGACCGGGGAGCTGTTTTTT. It is translated as CASSPPGVRGTGELFF.

The V call is TRBV13, the J call TRBJ1-2; D unresolved. The CDR3 covers 14 residues. Per the germline V gene, CDR1 is PRHDT and CDR2 is FYEKMQ (reference sequence). V lost 5 bases and J 8 bases, leaving 18 bases between the germline ends. The CDR3 here is CASSLRGLSSGYTF. The CDR3 coding sequence is TGTGCCAGCAGCCTACGGGGTCTCTCTTCCGGCTACACCTTC.

This clonotype was recorded many times. The chain combines TRBV4-1 with TRBJ2-3, with TRBD2 identical over 8 bases. CDR1 and CDR2 (germline): MGHRA, YSYEKL. The CDR3 totals 17 residues. V dropped 0 bases and J dropped 0; count of bases not matched to a gene: 5. The CDR3 DNA follows: TGCGCCAGCAGCCAAGATGGAACTAGCGGTAGCACAGATACGCAGTATTTT. It encodes CASSQDGTSGSTDTQYF.

CDR3 amino acids: CATAGQGSQPQHF. The DNA of the CDR3 is TGTGCCACAGCGGGGCAGGGAAGTCAGCCCCAGCATTTT. This chain links TRBV19 with TRBJ1-5; TRBD1 might be the D (5 bases). The CDR3 covers 13 residues. Trimming took 10 bases from V and 6 from J, leaving 16 bases between them. In germline, CDR1 is LNHDA, CDR2 SQIVND (reference sequence).

This clonotype has a count of ten or more. This chain links TRBV28 with TRBJ1-5; 9 bases are a match to TRBD1. The CDR3 spans 16 residues. Germline CDR1 and CDR2: MDHEN and SYDVKM. V lost 4 bases and J lost 4; bases outside the gene matches: 8. The CDR3 DNA reads TGTGCCAGCAGTTCGACAGGGGGTGAACCGAATCAGCCCCAGCATTTT. Its protein product is CASSSTGGEPNQPQHF.

This clonotype was seen ten or more times. The genes are TRBV12-3 or TRBV12-4 and TRBJ1-1; TRBD1 aligns across 9 bases. After removal of 5 bases from V and 9 bases from J, the junction contained 4 bases not matched to a gene. There are 12 residues in the CDR3. The CDR3 sequence: CASSPGTGKAFF. In DNA, the CDR3 is TGTGCCAGCAGTCCCGGGACAGGGAAAGCTTTCTTT.

This clonotype has only one observation. The CDR3 nucleotides are TGTGCCAGTACCGGACTAGCGGGAAGGGCAGATACGCAGTATTTT. This sequence encodes CASTGLAGRADTQYF. The rearrangement links TRBV19 to TRBJ2-3; the match to TRBD2 covers 12 bases. From germline, CDR1 is LNHDA and CDR2 SQIVND (reference sequence). This CDR3 comprises 15 residues. V was clipped by 7 bases and J by 4 bases; unmatched bases: 6.

This clonotype was observed a handful of times. The chain employs TRBV20-1 and TRBJ1-6; 7 bases align to TRBD1. Trimming removed 6 bases from V and 14 bases from J; junction bases left unmatched: 10. Germline-derived CDR1 and CDR2 are DFQATT and SNEGSKA (reference sequence). The CDR3 loop spans 12 amino acids. CDR3 nucleotides: TGCAGTGCCCCAACAGGGGCTCGGACCCTCCACTTT. It encodes CSAPTGARTLHF.

The table lists this clonotype with many counts. The chain uses TRBV3-1 and TRBJ2-1; perhaps TRBD2 as D (6 bases). Germline V gene lookup returns CDR1 LGHDT and CDR2 YNNKEL (reference sequence). V lost 0 bases and J 3 bases, leaving 12 bases between the germline ends. This CDR3 is built from 16 residues. CDR3 protein: CASSQDFAGSYNEQFF. The CDR3, as DNA: TGTGCCAGCAGCCAAGATTTCGCCGGGAGCTACAATGAGCAGTTCTTC.

This clonotype was detected many times. The gene calls are TRBV6-1 and TRBJ2-1; the match to TRBD2 covers 10 bases. Losses at the gene ends were 6 bases for V and 3 bases for J; bases not matched to a gene: 5. The CDR3 loop spans 15 amino acids. Germline CDR1 MNHNS, CDR2 SASEGT. CDR3 bases: TGTGCCAGCAGGCCTAGCGGGAGCCTCTACAATGAGCAGTTCTTC. Residues: CASRPSGSLYNEQFF.

This clonotype was seen only a few times. The chain has TRBV28 and TRBJ1-2, with a weak D call TRBD1 (5 bases). The CDR3 extends over 13 amino acids. V dropped 8 bases and J dropped 6 bases, with 16 bases sitting between them. From germline, CDR1 is MDHEN and CDR2 SYDVKM. The CDR3 DNA sequence: TGTGCCAGCCGTACGGCAGGGCCAGATGGCTACACCTTC. It encodes CASRTAGPDGYTF.

The V and J genes are TRBV6-4 and TRBJ2-2; D unresolved. The germline gives CDR1 MRHNA, CDR2 SNTAGT. CDR3 length equals 14 residues. The V and J ends lost 4 bases and 2 bases respectively, with 8 bases between them. CDR3 coding DNA: TGTGCCAGCAGTGTCAGCAGTAACACCGGGGAGCTGTTTTTT. Protein: CASSVSSNTGELFF.

This clonotype was counted only a few times. The chain recombines TRBV20-1 with TRBJ2-1, with 10 bases that match TRBD2. The CDR3 runs 19 residues. The germline gives CDR1 DFQATT, CDR2 SNEGSKA (reference sequence). The trim removed 3 bases at V and 7 bases at J, leaving 21 bases unmatched. CDR3 nucleotide sequence: TGCAGTGCTAGCCTTCCGAATGCCGGACTAGCGGTGATTAGGAATGAGCAGTTCTTC. This codes for CSASLPNAGLAVIRNEQFF.

The gene calls are TRBV5-6 and TRBJ2-1; no reliable D call. This CDR3 is 16 amino acids long. Trimming left V 3 bases short and J 0 bases short, with 13 bases between. Per the germline V gene, CDR1 is SGHDT and CDR2 is YYEEEE. The DNA for the CDR3 is TGTGCCAGCAGCTCCGGGCTCCTCTGCTCCTACAATGAGCAGTTCTTC. Translation gives CASSSGLLCSYNEQFF. The complete variable domain, with remaining parts taken from reference TRBV5-6 and TRBJ2-1, reads DAGVTQSPTHLIKTRGQQVTLRCSPKSGHDTVSWYQQALGQGPQFIFQYYEEEERQRGNFPDRFSGHQFPNYSSELNVNALLLGDSALYLCASSSGLLCSYNEQFFGPGTRLTVL.

The chain joins TRBV5-5 to TRBJ2-7; 9 nucleotides line up with TRBD2. J was trimmed by 11 bases and V by 5 bases; bases with no gene match: 14. Per the germline V gene, CDR1 is SGHKS and CDR2 is YYEKEE (reference sequence). CDR3 length: 14 amino acids. The chain's CDR3 is CASRFDWASGKEYF. The CDR3 coding sequence is TGTGCCAGCAGATTTGACTGGGCTAGCGGGAAGGAGTACTTC.

This chain joins TRBV6-4 and TRBJ2-3; the match to TRBD1 covers 8 bases. Trimming cost V 0 bases and J 1 base; bases outside gene matches: 3. From germline, CDR1 is MRHNA and CDR2 SNTAGT. This CDR3 has 16 amino acids. The CDR3 protein is CASSDSEGQGTDTQYF. CDR3 in DNA: TGTGCCAGCAGTGACTCGGAGGGACAGGGCACAGATACGCAGTATTTT.